The clone carrying this TCR beta chain was detected many times. Its antigen is unidentified. TCRdb recomputed calls from the 5' RACE reads with MiXCR, one row per CDR3 protein. This table holds about 750,000 distinct CDR3 sequences, around 19% found once. The data were taken from a study of CD8 T cells in ankylosing spondylitis. Trimming stripped 0 bases from V and 1 base from J, with 12 bases between. The germline CDR1 and CDR2 sequences are DFQATT and SNEGSKA (reference sequence). The CDR3 consists of 15 residues. Findings of the study overall: It appeared that ankylosing spondylitis blood was characterized by a TCR beta motif of roughly 8 highly homologous variants. Reports say disease-linked clones showed up significantly more in matched ankylosing spondylitis synovial fluid.

The sequencing input was blood, either unsorted or a sorted T cell fraction (not recorded which). This clonotype was sampled from a male donor with ankylosing spondylitis. V and J are TRBV20-1 and TRBJ1-1, with D tentatively TRBD1 (6 bases). CDR3 sequence (DNA): TGCAGTGCTAGAGATCGCAGGGGATCGAACACTGAAGCTTTCTTT. It encodes CSARDRRGSNTEAFF.